The following is a TCR beta chain sequence with its context. This sample stems from a study of blood T cell repertoires in COVID-19. As for the study in general: COVID-19 samples from acute and convalescent phases originated in the United States, Italy and Spain.

In the authors' methods: The authors estimated nucleated cell counts from reference gene primer amplification. Profiled with immunoSEQ multiplex PCR; TCRdb holds only in-frame clones, not every one. That table gives V, J and clone size, and the DNA gave D and trimming. The table records 70,000 or so clones, around three quarters of them present only once. This CDR3 comprises 15 residues. Germline-derived CDR1 and CDR2 are SGHRS and YFSETQ. Trimming cost V 2 bases and J 3 bases; bases outside gene matches: 5. Sequencing was done on a sample of peripheral blood. The rearrangement joins TRBV5-1 to TRBJ2-5; 9 bases line up with TRBD1. The origin of this receptor is a woman aged 70 to 79 with acute or convalescent COVID-19. In DNA form, the CDR3 reads TGCGCCAGCAGCTTCCGACAGGGGGGAGAAGAGACCCAGTACTTC. Protein product: CASSFRQGGEETQYF.